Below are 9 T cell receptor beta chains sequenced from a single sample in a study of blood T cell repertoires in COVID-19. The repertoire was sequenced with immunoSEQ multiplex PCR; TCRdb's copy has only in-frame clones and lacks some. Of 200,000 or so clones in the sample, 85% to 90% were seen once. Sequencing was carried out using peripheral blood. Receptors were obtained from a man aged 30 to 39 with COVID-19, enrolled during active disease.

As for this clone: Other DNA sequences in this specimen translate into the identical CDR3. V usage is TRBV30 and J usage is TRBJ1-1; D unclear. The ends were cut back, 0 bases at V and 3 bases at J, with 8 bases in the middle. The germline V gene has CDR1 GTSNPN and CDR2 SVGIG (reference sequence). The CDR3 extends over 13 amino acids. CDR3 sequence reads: CAWSVSSDTEAFF. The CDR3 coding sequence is TGTGCCTGGAGTGTATCCAGTGACACTGAAGCTTTCTTT.

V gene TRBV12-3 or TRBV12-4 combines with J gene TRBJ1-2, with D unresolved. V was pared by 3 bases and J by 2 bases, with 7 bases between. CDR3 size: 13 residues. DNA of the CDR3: TGTGCCAGCAGTTTGGGCAGAAACTATGGCTACACCTTC. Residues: CASSLGRNYGYTF.

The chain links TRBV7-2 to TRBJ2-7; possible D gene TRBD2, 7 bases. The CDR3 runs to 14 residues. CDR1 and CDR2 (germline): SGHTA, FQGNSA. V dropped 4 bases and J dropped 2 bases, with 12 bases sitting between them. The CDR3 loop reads CASSWGGAPYEQYF. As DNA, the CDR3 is TGTGCCAGCAGCTGGGGGGGGGCCCCCTACGAGCAGTACTTC.

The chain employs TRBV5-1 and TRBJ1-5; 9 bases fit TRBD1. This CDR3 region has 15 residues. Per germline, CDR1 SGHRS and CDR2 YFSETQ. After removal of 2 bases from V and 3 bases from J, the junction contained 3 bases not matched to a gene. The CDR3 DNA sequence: TGCGCCAGCAGCTTATGGACAGGGGACAATCAGCCCCAGCATTTT. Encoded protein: CASSLWTGDNQPQHF.

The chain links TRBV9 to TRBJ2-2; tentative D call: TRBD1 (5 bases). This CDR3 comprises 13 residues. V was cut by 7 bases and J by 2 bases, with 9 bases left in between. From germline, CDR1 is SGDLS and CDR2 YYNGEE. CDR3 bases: TGTGCCAGCGGGGCTACCAACACCGGGGAGCTGTTTTTT. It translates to CASGATNTGELFF. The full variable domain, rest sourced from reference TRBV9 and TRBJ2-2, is DSGVTQTPKHLITATGQRVTLRCSPRSGDLSVYWYQQSLDQGLQFLIQYYNGEERAKGNILERFSAQQFPDLHSELNLSSLELGDSALYFCASGATNTGELFFGEGSRLTVL.

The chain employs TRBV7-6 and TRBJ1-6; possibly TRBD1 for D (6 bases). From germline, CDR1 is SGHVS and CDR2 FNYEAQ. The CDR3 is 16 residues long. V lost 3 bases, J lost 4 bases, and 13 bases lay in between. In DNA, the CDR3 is TGTGCCAGCAGCTTGGCTGGGGGCGAATATAATTCACCCCTCCACTTT. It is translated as CASSLAGGEYNSPLHF.

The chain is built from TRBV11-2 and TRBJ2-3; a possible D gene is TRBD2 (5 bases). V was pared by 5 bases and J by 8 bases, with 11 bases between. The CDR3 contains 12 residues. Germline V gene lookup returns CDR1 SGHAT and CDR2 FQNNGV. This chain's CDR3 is CASSLVAGTQYF. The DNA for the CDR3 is TGTGCCAGCAGCCTCGTGGCGGGTACGCAGTATTTT. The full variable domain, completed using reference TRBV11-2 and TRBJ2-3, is EAGVAQSPRYKIIEKRQSVAFWCNPISGHATLYWYQQILGQGPKLLIQFQNNGVVDDSQLPKDRFSAERLKGVDSTLKIQPAKLEDSAVYLCASSLVAGTQYFGPGTRLTVL.

The CDR3 DNA sequence: TGCAGTGCTCGTGACAGGGGATACGAGCAGTACTTC. Encoded protein: CSARDRGYEQYF. The chain couples TRBV20-1 to TRBJ2-7, with TRBD1 matching 8 bases. Germline V gives CDR1 DFQATT, CDR2 SNEGSKA (reference sequence). V dropped 5 bases and J dropped 4; count of bases not matched to a gene: 4. CDR3 length: 12 amino acids.

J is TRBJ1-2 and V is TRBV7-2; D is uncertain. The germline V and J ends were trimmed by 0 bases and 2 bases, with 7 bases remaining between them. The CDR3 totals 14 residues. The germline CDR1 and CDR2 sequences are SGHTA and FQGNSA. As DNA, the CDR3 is TGTGCCAGCAGCTTAGCTCAGGCCAACTATGGCTACACCTTC. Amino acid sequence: CASSLAQANYGYTF.